The present T cell receptor beta chain was sequenced within a study of T cell repertoires in cytomegalovirus infection. Whole-study context: Signatures in public TCR beta sequences pointed to both CMV infection and matching HLA type.

This clonotype was seen a few times. The antigen is unknown. Whole-study findings and limits: The ex vivo response was dominated by HLA-C-restricted CMV-specific TCR beta clonotypes.

TCRdb reprocessed the reads with MiXCR, giving one entry per CDR3 protein. The table shows 900,000 to 950,000 distinct CDR3 sequences, with about 33% occurring only once. CDR1 is MNHNY, CDR2 SVGAGI, per germline (reference sequence). The CDR3 extends over 13 amino acids. The ends were cut back, 3 bases at V and 5 bases at J, with 9 bases in the middle. The clonotype comes from a human donor in good health (CMV status not recorded). Some clones in this sample may be carry-over from other donors' samples. Sequencing used cultured CD8+ T cells from PBMCs, obtained from culture after CMV antigen stimulation. V gene TRBV6-6 combines with J gene TRBJ2-3, with TRBD1 as a possible D gene (6 bases). The CDR3 region is CASSYLGGDTQYF. For the CDR3, the DNA is TGTGCCAGCAGTTATTTAGGGGGAGATACGCAGTATTTT.